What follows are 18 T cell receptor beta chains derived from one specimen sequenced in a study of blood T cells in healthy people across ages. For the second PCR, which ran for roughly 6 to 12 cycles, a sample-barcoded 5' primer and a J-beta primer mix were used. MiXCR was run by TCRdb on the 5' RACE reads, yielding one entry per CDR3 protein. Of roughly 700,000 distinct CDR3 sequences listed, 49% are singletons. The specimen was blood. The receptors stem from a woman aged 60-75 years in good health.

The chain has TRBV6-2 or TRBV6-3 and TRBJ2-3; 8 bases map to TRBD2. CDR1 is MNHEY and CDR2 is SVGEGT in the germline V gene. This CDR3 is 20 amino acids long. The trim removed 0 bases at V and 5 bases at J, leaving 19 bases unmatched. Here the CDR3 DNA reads TGTGCCAGCAGTTACTCTTTGGTGCGGGAGGCCACCTTACCTGGAGATACGCAGTATTTT. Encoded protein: CASSYSLVREATLPGDTQYF.

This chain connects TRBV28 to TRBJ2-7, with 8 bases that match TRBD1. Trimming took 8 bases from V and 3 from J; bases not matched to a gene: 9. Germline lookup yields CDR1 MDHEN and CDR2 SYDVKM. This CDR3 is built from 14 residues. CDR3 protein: CASRYGTGRYEQYF. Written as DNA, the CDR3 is TGTGCCAGCCGATACGGGACAGGTCGCTACGAGCAGTACTTC.

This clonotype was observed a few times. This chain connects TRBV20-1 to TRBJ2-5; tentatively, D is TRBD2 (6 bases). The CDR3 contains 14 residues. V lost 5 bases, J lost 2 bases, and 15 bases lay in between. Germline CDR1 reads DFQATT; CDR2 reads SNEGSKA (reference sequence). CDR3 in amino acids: CSAAPPGLQETQYF. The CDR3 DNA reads TGCAGTGCTGCCCCCCCGGGACTTCAAGAGACCCAGTACTTC.

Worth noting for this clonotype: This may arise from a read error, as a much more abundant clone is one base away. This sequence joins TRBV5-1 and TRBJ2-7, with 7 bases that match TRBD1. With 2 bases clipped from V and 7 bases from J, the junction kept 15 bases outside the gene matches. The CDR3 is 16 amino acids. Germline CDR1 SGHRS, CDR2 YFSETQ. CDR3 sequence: CASSLRTGALYNEQYF. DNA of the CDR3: TGCGCCAGCAGCTTACGTACAGGGGCCTTGTACAATGAGCAGTACTTC.

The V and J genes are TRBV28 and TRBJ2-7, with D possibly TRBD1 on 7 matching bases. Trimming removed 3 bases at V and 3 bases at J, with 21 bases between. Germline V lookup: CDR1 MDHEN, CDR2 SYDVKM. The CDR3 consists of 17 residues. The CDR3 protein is CASSLGAGTGVNYEQYF. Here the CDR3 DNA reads TGTGCCAGCAGTTTGGGAGCGGGCACAGGGGTTAACTACGAGCAGTACTTC.

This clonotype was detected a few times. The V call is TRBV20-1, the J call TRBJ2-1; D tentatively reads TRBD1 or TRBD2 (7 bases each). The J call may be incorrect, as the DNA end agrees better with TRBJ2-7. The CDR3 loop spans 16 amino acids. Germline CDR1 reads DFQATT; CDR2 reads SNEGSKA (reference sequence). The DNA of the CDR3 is TGCAGTGCAGAAGTCAGGGGGGGTCCCTCCTACAATGAGCAGTACTTC. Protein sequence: CSAEVRGGPSYNEQYF.

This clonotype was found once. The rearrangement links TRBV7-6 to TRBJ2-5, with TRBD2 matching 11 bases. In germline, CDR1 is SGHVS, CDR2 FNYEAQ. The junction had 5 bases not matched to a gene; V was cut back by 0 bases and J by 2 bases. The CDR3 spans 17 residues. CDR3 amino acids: CASSLAQGLAGQETQYF. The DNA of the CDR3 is TGTGCCAGCAGCTTAGCTCAAGGACTAGCGGGTCAAGAGACCCAGTACTTC. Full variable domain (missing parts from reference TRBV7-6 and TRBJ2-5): GAGVSQSPRYKVTKRGQDVALRCDPISGHVSLYWYRQALGQGPEFLTYFNYEAQQDKSGLPNDRFSAERPEGSISTLTIQRTEQRDSAMYRCASSLAQGLAGQETQYFGPGTRLLVL.

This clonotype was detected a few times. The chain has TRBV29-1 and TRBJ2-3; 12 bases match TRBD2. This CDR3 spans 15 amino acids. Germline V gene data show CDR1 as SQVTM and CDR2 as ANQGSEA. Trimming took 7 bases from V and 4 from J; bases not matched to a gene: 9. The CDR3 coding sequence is TGCAGCGCCCGGAGACTAGCGGGAGACTCAGATACGCAGTATTTT. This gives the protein CSARRLAGDSDTQYF.

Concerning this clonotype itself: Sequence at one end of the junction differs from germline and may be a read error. The CDR3 protein is CSVEGDKGIYEQYF. In nucleotides, the CDR3 is TGCAGCGTGGAAGGGGACAAGGGGATCTATGAGCAGTACTTC. The gene calls are TRBV29-1 and TRBJ2-7; the D gene is possibly TRBD1 (6 bases). The CDR3 has 14 residues. Germline V CDR1 and CDR2: SQVTM, ANQGSEA.

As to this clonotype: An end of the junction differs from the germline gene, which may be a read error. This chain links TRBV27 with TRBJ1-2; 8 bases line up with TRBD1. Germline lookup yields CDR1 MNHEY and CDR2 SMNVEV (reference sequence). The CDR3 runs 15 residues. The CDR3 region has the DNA TGTGCCGGCAGTGGACAGGGAGGGGACGGTAGTGGCTACACCTTC. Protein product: CAGSGQGGDGSGYTF.

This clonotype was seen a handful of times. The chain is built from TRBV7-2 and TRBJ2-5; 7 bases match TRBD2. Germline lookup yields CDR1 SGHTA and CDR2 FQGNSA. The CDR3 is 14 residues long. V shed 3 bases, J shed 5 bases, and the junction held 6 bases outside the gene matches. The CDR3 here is CASSFATGGETQYF. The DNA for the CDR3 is TGTGCCAGCAGCTTTGCGACGGGGGGTGAGACCCAGTACTTC.

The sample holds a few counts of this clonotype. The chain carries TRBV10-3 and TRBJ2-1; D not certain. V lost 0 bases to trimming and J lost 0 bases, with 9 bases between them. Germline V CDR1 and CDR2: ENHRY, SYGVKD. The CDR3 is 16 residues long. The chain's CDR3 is CAISESGSNSYNEQFF. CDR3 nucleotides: TGTGCCATCAGTGAGTCCGGCTCAAACTCCTACAATGAGCAGTTCTTC.

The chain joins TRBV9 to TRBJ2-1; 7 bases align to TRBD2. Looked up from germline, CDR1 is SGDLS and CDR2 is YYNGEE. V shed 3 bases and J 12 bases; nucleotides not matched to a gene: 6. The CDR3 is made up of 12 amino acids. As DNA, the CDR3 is TGTGCCAGCAGCGAGGGAGGACTAGGGCAGTTCTTC. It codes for CASSEGGLGQFF.

The CDR3 DNA reads TGTGCCACCGGCCCAGCTCACCAAGAGACCCAGTACTTC. This encodes CATGPAHQETQYF. The V call is TRBV24-1, the J call TRBJ2-5, with D hard to call. Looked up from germline, CDR1 is KGHDR and CDR2 is SFDVKD. The length of the CDR3 is 13 residues. V gave up 9 bases and J gave up 0 bases, with 10 bases separating them.

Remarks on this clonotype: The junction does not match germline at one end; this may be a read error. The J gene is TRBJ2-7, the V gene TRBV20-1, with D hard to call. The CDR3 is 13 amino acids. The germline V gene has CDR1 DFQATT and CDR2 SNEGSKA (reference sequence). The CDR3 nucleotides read TGCAGTGCTGGAGATTGGGGAAACTACGAGCAGTACTTC. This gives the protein CSAGDWGNYEQYF.

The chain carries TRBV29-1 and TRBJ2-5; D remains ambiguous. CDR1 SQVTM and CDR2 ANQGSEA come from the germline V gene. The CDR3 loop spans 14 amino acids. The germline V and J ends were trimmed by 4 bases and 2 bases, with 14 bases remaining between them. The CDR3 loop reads CSVAQFGKQETQYF. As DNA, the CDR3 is TGCAGCGTTGCTCAGTTTGGAAAACAAGAGACCCAGTACTTC.

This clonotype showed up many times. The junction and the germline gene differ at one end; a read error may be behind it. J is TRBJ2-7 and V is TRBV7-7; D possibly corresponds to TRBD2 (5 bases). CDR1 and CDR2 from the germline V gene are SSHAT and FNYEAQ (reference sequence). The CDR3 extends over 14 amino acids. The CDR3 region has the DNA TGTGCTAGCAGCGAGGGCTTTGGCTCCTACGAGCAGTACTTC. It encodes CASSEGFGSYEQYF. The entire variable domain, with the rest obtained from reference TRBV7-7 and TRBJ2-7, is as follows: GAGVSQSPRYKVTKRGQDVTLRCDPISSHATLYWYQQALGQGPEFLTYFNYEAQPDKSGLPSDRFSAERPEGSISTLTIQRTEQRDSAMYRCASSEGFGSYEQYFGPGTRLTVT.

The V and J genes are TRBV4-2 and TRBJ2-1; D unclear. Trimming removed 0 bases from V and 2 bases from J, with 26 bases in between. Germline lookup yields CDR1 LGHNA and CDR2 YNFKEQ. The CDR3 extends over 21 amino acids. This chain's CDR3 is CASSQDASPGAWKDPYNEQFF. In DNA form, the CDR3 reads TGTGCCAGCAGCCAAGATGCCTCCCCCGGAGCATGGAAGGACCCCTACAATGAGCAGTTCTTC.